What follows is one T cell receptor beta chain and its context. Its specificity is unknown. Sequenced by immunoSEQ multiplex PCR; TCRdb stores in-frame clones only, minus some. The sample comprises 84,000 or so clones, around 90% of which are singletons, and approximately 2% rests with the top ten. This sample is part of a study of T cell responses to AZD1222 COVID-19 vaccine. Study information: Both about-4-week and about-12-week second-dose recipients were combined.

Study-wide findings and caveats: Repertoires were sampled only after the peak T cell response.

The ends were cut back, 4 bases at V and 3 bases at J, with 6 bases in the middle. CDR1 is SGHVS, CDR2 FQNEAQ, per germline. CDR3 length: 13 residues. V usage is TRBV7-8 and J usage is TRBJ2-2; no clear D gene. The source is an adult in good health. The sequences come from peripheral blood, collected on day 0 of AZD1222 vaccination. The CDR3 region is CASSYGYTGELFF. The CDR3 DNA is TGTGCCAGCAGCTACGGCTACACCGGGGAGCTGTTTTTT. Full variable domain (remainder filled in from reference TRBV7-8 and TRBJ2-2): GAGVSQSPRYKVAKRGQDVALRCDPISGHVSLFWYQQALGQGPEFLTYFQNEAQLDKSGLPSDRFFAERPEGSVSTLKIQRTQQEDSAVYLCASSYGYTGELFFGEGSRLTVL.